The 26 T cell receptor beta chains below come from one sample, sequenced in a study of blood T cells in healthy people across ages. Next came a second PCR, run for about 6 to 11 cycles, which used a sample-barcoded 5' primer along with a J-beta primer mix. TCRdb passed the 5' RACE reads through MiXCR, listing each CDR3 protein once. The sample holds fewer than 600,000 distinct CDR3 sequences; around 27% are singletons and the top ten take 3% to 4%. The same specimen was also included in a second study, on T cells of mothers and their children.

The specimen sequenced was blood. These receptors were obtained from a boy aged 2 to 10 in good health.

The chain is built from TRBV19 and TRBJ2-7; D remains unclear. The CDR3 runs to 15 residues. Germline V CDR1 and CDR2: LNHDA, SQIVND (reference sequence). Deletions cut 4 bases from V and 0 bases from J, with 13 bases between. Written as DNA, the CDR3 is TGTGCCAGTAGTAAGTCTCTGACATACTCCTACGAGCAGTACTTC. Residues: CASSKSLTYSYEQYF.

The V call is TRBV20-1, the J call TRBJ2-7; maybe TRBD1 (6 bases). The V gene lost 1 base and the J gene lost 6 bases, with 16 bases spanning the gap. The CDR3 runs to 14 residues. The V gene's germline CDR1 is DFQATT and CDR2 SNEGSKA (reference sequence). The DNA of the CDR3 is TGCAGTGCTAGAGGTCGCACAGGGCCATCCGAGCAGTACTTC. The encoded protein is CSARGRTGPSEQYF.

This clonotype was seen only a few times. This sequence joins TRBV5-1 and TRBJ1-1; 9 bases align to TRBD1. The V gene end was trimmed by 4 bases and the J gene end by 9 bases; junction bases not matched to a gene: 10. CDR3 length: 14 amino acids. Germline V gene sequence: CDR1 SGHRS, CDR2 YFSETQ. DNA of the CDR3: TGCGCCAGCAGCCCGGGTCGACAGGGGGGCCAAGCTTTCTTT. Amino acid sequence: CASSPGRQGGQAFF.

This clonotype appeared a few times. The J gene is TRBJ2-5, the V gene TRBV12-3 or TRBV12-4; D unresolved. This CDR3 is 12 amino acids long. V lost 8 bases to trimming and J lost 2 bases, with 9 bases between them. The CDR3 protein is CASARAQETQYF. CDR3 nucleotide sequence: TGTGCCAGCGCAAGGGCTCAAGAGACCCAGTACTTC.

In this sample, this clonotype turned up a few times. The V gene is TRBV12-3 or TRBV12-4, the J gene TRBJ1-1; D not resolved. The length of the CDR3 is 12 residues. Trimming took off 7 bases at V and 2 bases at J, with 8 bases between the two ends. DNA of the CDR3: TGTGCCAGCATATCGAGCAACACTGAAGCTTTCTTT. Amino acid sequence: CASISSNTEAFF.

This clonotype was seen only a few times. The V gene is TRBV9, the J gene TRBJ1-4, with D possibly TRBD1 on 5 matching bases. Germline V gene lookup returns CDR1 SGDLS and CDR2 YYNGEE. The CDR3 has 14 residues. V gave up 4 bases and J gave up 7 bases, with 14 bases separating them. For the CDR3, the DNA is TGTGCCAGCAGCCCCCGACAGAAAGGTGAAAAACTGTTTTTT. Translated, it gives CASSPRQKGEKLFF.

This clonotype was found a few times. This rearrangement joins TRBV6-6 to TRBJ2-1; 8 nucleotides match TRBD2. Gene TRBJ2-7 matches the end of the DNA better, so the J call may be wrong. The CDR3 loop spans 14 amino acids. CDR1 MNHNY and CDR2 SVGAGI come from the germline V gene (reference sequence). CDR3 sequence (DNA): TGTGCCAGCCAGTTAGAGGGAGCGGGGGACGAGCAGTACTTC. As protein: CASQLEGAGDEQYF.

This clonotype was counted at least ten times. The V and J genes are TRBV7-2 and TRBJ1-4, with D hard to call. Looked up from germline, CDR1 is SGHTA and CDR2 is FQGNSA. This CDR3 comprises 14 residues. V gave up 2 bases and J gave up 1 base, with 5 bases separating them. The CDR3 reads CASSLWRTNEKLFF. The CDR3 nucleotides read TGTGCCAGCAGCTTATGGCGAACTAATGAAAAACTGTTTTTT.

The V call is TRBV6-1, the J call TRBJ2-1; no reliable D call. The J call may be wrong; the DNA end is better matched by TRBJ2-5. Germline V gene lookup returns CDR1 MNHNS and CDR2 SASEGT. The CDR3 has 15 residues. The CDR3 DNA sequence: TGTGCCAGCAGTGATGGGTTAGGCTCGCAAGAGACCCAGTACTTC. This translates into CASSDGLGSQETQYF.

V usage is TRBV20-1 and J usage is TRBJ2-2; 7 bases align to TRBD1. Germline loops: CDR1 DFQATT, CDR2 SNEGSKA (reference sequence). The CDR3 has 14 amino acids. Trimming took 0 bases from V and 4 from J; bases not matched to a gene: 2. This chain's CDR3 is CSAREQGSTGELFF. DNA for the CDR3: TGCAGTGCTAGAGAACAGGGGAGCACCGGGGAGCTGTTTTTT.

The rearrangement uses TRBV4-3 and TRBJ1-2; D uncertain. The V gene lost 0 bases and the J gene lost 4 bases, with 12 bases spanning the gap. Germline CDR1 and CDR2: LGHNA and YSLEER. There are 15 residues in the CDR3. The CDR3 loop is CASSQDITGFYGYTF. In nucleotides, the CDR3 is TGCGCCAGCAGCCAAGATATAACCGGTTTCTATGGCTACACCTTC.

This rearrangement joins TRBV20-1 to TRBJ1-4, with no clear D. Per germline, CDR1 DFQATT and CDR2 SNEGSKA (reference sequence). The CDR3 length is 13 residues. V lost 1 base and J 3 bases, leaving 6 bases between the germline ends. The CDR3 reads CSARASSNEKLFF. In DNA form, the CDR3 reads TGCAGTGCTAGAGCTAGTTCTAATGAAAAACTGTTTTTT.

This sequence joins TRBV20-1 and TRBJ2-3; 7 nucleotides align to TRBD2. This CDR3 spans 14 amino acids. J lost 6 bases, V lost 6 bases, and 12 bases had no gene match. CDR1 is DFQATT and CDR2 is SNEGSKA in the germline V gene (reference sequence). In nucleotides, the CDR3 is TGCAGTGCAGAGCGGGGAGCCCGGGGGGATACGCAGTATTTT. It translates to CSAERGARGDTQYF.

This clonotype was picked up a small number of times. Just one base apart from a much larger clone, this may be a read error. This sequence joins TRBV29-1 and TRBJ1-1; D remains unclear. The CDR3 contains 8 residues. Germline CDR1 is SQVTM and CDR2 is ANQGSEA. The V end was cut by 5 bases, the J end by 6 bases, with 1 base between. CDR3 protein: CSVSEAFF. The CDR3 DNA follows: TGCAGCGTTTCTGAAGCTTTCTTT.

V gene TRBV5-1 combines with J gene TRBJ1-2; tentatively, D is TRBD1 (6 bases). V lost 2 bases, J lost 3 bases, and 20 bases lay in between. This CDR3 is built from 17 residues. Per germline, CDR1 SGHRS and CDR2 YFSETQ. The CDR3 DNA is TGCGCCAGCAGCTTAATGACAGGCTTGACCGTGCACTATGGCTACACCTTC. It is translated as CASSLMTGLTVHYGYTF.

This clonotype has just a few counts. The rearrangement uses TRBV6-6 and TRBJ2-7; TRBD1 matches 8 bases. The CDR3 contains 12 residues. From germline, CDR1 is MNHNY and CDR2 SVGAGI (reference sequence). The ends lost 8 bases at V and 5 bases at J; junction bases unmatched: 5. CDR3 residues: CASFQGADEQYF. The CDR3 bases are TGTGCCAGCTTCCAGGGGGCGGACGAGCAGTACTTC.

This clonotype was counted a few times. V and J are TRBV15 and TRBJ1-2, with D possibly matching TRBD1 (5 bases). The CDR3 consists of 14 residues. Germline-derived CDR1 and CDR2 are LNHNV and YYDKDF (reference sequence). V shed 4 bases and J shed 6 bases, with 15 bases lying between them. The CDR3 spells CATSTPGLRNGYTF. DNA for the CDR3: TGTGCCACCAGCACCCCAGGGCTTCGGAATGGCTACACCTTC.

The J gene is TRBJ2-5, the V gene TRBV12-3 or TRBV12-4, with D possibly called TRBD1 or TRBD2 (5 bases each). The germline V and J ends were trimmed by 1 base and 9 bases, with 15 bases remaining between them. The CDR3 is 14 amino acids. Written as DNA, the CDR3 is TGTGCCAGCAGTTTAGGGCTAGCTGGGGCGGCCCAGTACTTC. Translation gives CASSLGLAGAAQYF.

The rearrangement uses TRBV7-2 and TRBJ2-7, with 10 bases lining up with TRBD2. From germline, CDR1 is SGHTA and CDR2 FQGNSA. The CDR3 runs 15 residues. After removal of 1 base from V and 7 bases from J, the junction contained 7 bases not matched to a gene. The CDR3, as DNA: TGTGCCAGCAGCTTAGAGGGACTAGCGAGATCTGAGCAGTACTTC. Encoded protein: CASSLEGLARSEQYF.

This clonotype was seen only a few times. This chain links TRBV11-2 with TRBJ2-5; 12 positions match TRBD2. Germline CDR1 SGHAT, CDR2 FQNNGV. This CDR3 is 15 amino acids long. With V trimmed by 6 bases and J by 7 bases, 9 bases remained unmatched. CDR3 nucleotide sequence: TGTGCCAGCAGATCGGGACTAGCGGGCCCCCCGACCCAGTACTTC. Its translation is CASRSGLAGPPTQYF.

The chain is built from TRBV28 and TRBJ1-3, with 7 bases aligning to TRBD1. After removal of 8 bases from V and 0 bases from J, the junction contained 7 bases not matched to a gene. The CDR3 runs 15 residues. Germline CDR1 reads MDHEN; CDR2 reads SYDVKM. The CDR3 DNA reads TGTGCCAGCGGTCGACAGGGAAACTCTGGAAACACCATATATTTT. Its protein product is CASGRQGNSGNTIYF.

Of note for this clonotype: This may come from a read error, since a much larger clone is one base off. The chain is built from TRBV5-6 and TRBJ2-7; no definite D call. Trimming left V 6 bases short and J 0 bases short, with 1 base between. The CDR3 covers 10 residues. Germline-derived CDR1 and CDR2 are SGHDT and YYEEEE. The CDR3 nucleotides are TGTGCCAGCAACTCCTACGAGCAGTACTTC. It specifies CASNSYEQYF.

CDR3 region: CASSFRRGVGETQYF. CDR3 nucleotide sequence: TGTGCCAGCAGCTTTAGAAGGGGGGTCGGAGAGACCCAGTACTTC. The chain joins TRBV7-6 to TRBJ2-5, with D perhaps assigned TRBD1 or TRBD2 (6 bases each). CDR1 is SGHVS and CDR2 is FNYEAQ in the germline V gene. Trimming removed 3 bases from V and 4 bases from J, with 15 bases in between. The CDR3 is made up of 15 amino acids. Complete variable domain (other parts from reference TRBV7-6 and TRBJ2-5): GAGVSQSPRYKVTKRGQDVALRCDPISGHVSLYWYRQALGQGPEFLTYFNYEAQQDKSGLPNDRFSAERPEGSISTLTIQRTEQRDSAMYRCASSFRRGVGETQYFGPGTRLLVL.

This sequence joins TRBV5-1 and TRBJ2-3, with D possibly being TRBD2 (6 bases). This CDR3 is built from 16 residues. Trimming took 3 bases from V and 3 from J, leaving 17 bases between them. The germline gives CDR1 SGHRS, CDR2 YFSETQ. CDR3: CASSSAGLPVTDTQYF. In DNA form, the CDR3 reads TGCGCCAGCAGCTCGGCGGGACTGCCTGTGACAGATACGCAGTATTTT.

This clonotype was detected a few times. This chain connects TRBV2 to TRBJ2-2; unclear D gene. CDR1 and CDR2 from the germline V gene are SNHLY and FYNNEI. Trimming cost V 5 bases and J 1 base, with 8 bases left between them. CDR3 size: 14 residues. The DNA for the CDR3 is TGTGCCAGCAGTCCCGGCTGGAACACCGGGGAGCTGTTTTTT. It specifies CASSPGWNTGELFF.

This clonotype was observed a few times. The J gene is TRBJ2-5, the V gene TRBV20-1; possible D gene TRBD1, 6 bases. V was pared by 5 bases and J by 4 bases, with 20 bases between. Germline CDR1 is DFQATT and CDR2 is SNEGSKA (reference sequence). The CDR3 is made up of 15 amino acids. The CDR3 region has the DNA TGCAGTGCTTTCCCCTCCGACAGGTCCGCAGAGACCCAGTACTTC. Protein: CSAFPSDRSAETQYF.